This T cell receptor (beta chain) was sequenced during a study of blood T cell repertoires in COVID-19 (dated by TCRdb to about 2020). Concerning the study at large: Collaborator samples came from the United States, Italy and Spain and covered acute and convalescent phases of COVID-19. The material from the prospective study consisted of cDNA or gDNA derived from T cells, B-cell-depleted T cells, or PBMCs. Subjects who had been exposed to COVID-19, were actively infected with it, or had recovered from it provided the deeply sampled blood TCRbeta repertoires that made up the dataset. The repertoires were released in a freely available public database meant as a resource for research on the immune response to SARS-CoV-2. The samples were drawn from the first 160 participants of the ongoing ImmuneRACE study and from 950 to 1,500 subjects provided by 6 global collaborators. Nearly every sample came with metadata listing a de-identified subject ID, COVID-19 status, age in years and sex. Where available, HLA class I and class II types were taken from metadata supplied by the sample provider and were not determined by assay-based typing. Here is what the overall study found, with its caveats: Clinical and demographic metadata were provided uncurated, with the amount varying by source and participant.

TCRbeta CDR3 regions were amplified from genomic DNA using the immunoSEQ Assay, a bias-controlled multiplex PCR. Processing in the source paper ran as follows. Nucleated cell counts per sample were estimated from amplification of reference gene primers within the assay. To quantify the absolute abundance of each unique TCRbeta CDR3 rearrangement, sequence reads were collapsed and filtered. For each sample, productive Simpson clonality was calculated as the square root of Simpson's diversity index over productive rearrangements. What TCRdb holds here is the immuneACCESS table cut down to in-frame rearrangements. Part of the clones is not present; checked against another copy, under half of the missing clones reflect an unresolved V gene, and the others are unexplained. Clone size and V and J calls were adopted from that table, with D and trimming inferred from the DNA. The sample table holds fewer than 450,000 clones, of which roughly nine tenths were seen once. More than 1% of the sample is held by the ten biggest clonotypes.

In regard to this clone: What this receptor recognizes is not known. The sample holds no much larger clone one base away, and base qualities are not on file.

Participants in the prospective study were aged roughly 18 to 95 years, lived in under 30 United States geographic areas, and enrolled through a virtual design. In the prospective study, cohorts were assigned on the basis of participant-reported clinical history obtained from a screening survey and a study questionnaire. For ImmuneRACE Cohort 3, a participant was defined as recovered based on two consecutive negative NP/OP PCR tests, clearance by a healthcare professional, or resolution of symptoms. Mobile phlebotomists in the prospective study collected whole blood, serum and a nasopharyngeal or oropharyngeal swab from every participant. Over an approximately two-month period, participants in the prospective study had the option of providing additional blood draws and questionnaires. Prospective study blood samples were shipped either frozen or at room temperature before DNA extraction. This TCR was sampled from a woman in her thirties who had recovered from COVID-19. Sequencing was carried out using PBMCs or T cells enriched from blood (not recorded which).

The nucleotides are TGTGCCTGGAGTGTAGGAACCACAGGGGGCGCGAGCACCTTC. Its product reads: CAWSVGTTGGASTF. The V and J genes are TRBV30 and TRBJ1-2, and TRBD1 matches 9 of the central bases. From the cysteine through the phenylalanine, the CDR3 covers 14 amino acids. The only DNA kept is the CDR3, 42 bases in frame from the first base. Trimming removed 0 bases from V and 13 bases from J; the gene matches leave 12 bases unexplained. CDR1 and CDR2 are drawn from the germline V gene (reference sequence): GTSNPN, SVGIG.